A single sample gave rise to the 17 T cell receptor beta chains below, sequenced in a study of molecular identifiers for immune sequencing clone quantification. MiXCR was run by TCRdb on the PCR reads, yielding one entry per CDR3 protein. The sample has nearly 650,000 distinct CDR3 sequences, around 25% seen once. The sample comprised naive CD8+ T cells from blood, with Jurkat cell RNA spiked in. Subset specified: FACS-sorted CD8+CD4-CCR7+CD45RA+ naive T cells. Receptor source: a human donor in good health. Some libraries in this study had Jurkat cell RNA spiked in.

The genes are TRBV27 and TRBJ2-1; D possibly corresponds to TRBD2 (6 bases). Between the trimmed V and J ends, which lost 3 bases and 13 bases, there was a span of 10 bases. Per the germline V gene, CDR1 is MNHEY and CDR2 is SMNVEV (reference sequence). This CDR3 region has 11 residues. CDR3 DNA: TGTGCCAGCAGTTTTGGGGGGTCCCAGTTCTTC. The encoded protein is CASSFGGSQFF.

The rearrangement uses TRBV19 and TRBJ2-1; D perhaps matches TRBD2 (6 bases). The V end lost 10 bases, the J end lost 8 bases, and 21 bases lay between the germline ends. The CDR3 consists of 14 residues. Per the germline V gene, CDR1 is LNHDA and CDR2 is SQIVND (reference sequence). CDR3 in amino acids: CATAFRLAFYEQFF. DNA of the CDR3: TGTGCCACAGCCTTTCGGCTAGCGTTCTATGAGCAGTTCTTC.

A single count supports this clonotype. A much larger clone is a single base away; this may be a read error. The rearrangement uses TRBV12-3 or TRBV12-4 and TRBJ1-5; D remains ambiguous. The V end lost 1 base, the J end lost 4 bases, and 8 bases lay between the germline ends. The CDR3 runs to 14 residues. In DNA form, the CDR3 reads TGTGCCAGCAGTTTAGTGAAGGCGAATCAGCCCCAGCATTTT. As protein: CASSLVKANQPQHF.

DNA for the CDR3: TGTGCCAGTAGTACCGGGACTAGGGGTCGGGGCGAGCAGTACTTC. Translated: CASSTGTRGRGEQYF. This chain joins TRBV19 and TRBJ2-7, with 8 bases matching TRBD2. Trimming took 4 bases from V and 6 from J; bases not matched to a gene: 11. Germline V gene sequence: CDR1 LNHDA, CDR2 SQIVND (reference sequence). There are 15 residues in the CDR3.

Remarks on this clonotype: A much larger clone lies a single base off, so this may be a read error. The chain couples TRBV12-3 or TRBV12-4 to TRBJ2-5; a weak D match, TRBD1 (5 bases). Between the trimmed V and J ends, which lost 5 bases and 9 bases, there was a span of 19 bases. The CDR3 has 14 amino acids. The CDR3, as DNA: TGTGCCAGCAGTCCGACAGCAGTCCACGAGGCCCAGTACTTC. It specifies CASSPTAVHEAQYF.

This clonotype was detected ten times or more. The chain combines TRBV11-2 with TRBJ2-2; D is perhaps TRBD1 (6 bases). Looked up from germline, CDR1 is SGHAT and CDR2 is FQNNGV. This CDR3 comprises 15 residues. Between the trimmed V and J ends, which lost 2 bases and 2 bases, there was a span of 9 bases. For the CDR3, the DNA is TGTGCCAGCAGCTTACTAGGGACAAACACCGGGGAGCTGTTTTTT. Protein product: CASSLLGTNTGELFF.

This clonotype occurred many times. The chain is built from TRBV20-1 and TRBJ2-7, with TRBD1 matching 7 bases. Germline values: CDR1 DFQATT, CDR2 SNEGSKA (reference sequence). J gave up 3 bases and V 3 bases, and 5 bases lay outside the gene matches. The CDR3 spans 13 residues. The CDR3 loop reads CSASGQGVYEQYF. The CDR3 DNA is TGCAGTGCTAGCGGTCAGGGGGTCTACGAGCAGTACTTC.

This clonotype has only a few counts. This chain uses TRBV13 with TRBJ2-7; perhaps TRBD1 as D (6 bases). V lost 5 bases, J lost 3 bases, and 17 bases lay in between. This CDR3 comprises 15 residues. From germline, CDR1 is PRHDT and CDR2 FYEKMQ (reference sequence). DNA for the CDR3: TGTGCCAGCAGCGCCTTGGAGACAGGTGTCTACGAGCAGTACTTC. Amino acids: CASSALETGVYEQYF.

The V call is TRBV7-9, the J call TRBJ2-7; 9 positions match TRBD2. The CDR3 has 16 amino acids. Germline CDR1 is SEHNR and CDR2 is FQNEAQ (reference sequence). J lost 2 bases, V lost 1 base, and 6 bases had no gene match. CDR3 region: CASSLVGLAGTYEQYF. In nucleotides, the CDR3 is TGTGCCAGCAGCTTAGTCGGGCTAGCGGGAACCTACGAGCAGTACTTC.

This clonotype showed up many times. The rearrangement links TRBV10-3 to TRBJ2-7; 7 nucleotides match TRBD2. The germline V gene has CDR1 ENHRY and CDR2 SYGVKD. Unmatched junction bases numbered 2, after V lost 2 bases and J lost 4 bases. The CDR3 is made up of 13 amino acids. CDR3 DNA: TGTGCCATCAGTGAGCACGGGGGGTACGAGCAGTACTTC. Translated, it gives CAISEHGGYEQYF.

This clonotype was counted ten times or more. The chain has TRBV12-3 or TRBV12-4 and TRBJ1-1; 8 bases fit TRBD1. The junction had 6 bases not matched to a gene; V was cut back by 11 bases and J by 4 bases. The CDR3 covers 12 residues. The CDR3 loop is CAAGTGGTEAFF. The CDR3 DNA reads TGTGCCGCGGGGACAGGAGGCACTGAAGCTTTCTTT.

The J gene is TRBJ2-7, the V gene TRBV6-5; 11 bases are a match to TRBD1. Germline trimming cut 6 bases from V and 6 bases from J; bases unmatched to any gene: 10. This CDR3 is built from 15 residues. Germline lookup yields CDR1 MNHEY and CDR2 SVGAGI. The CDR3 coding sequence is TGTGCCAGCAGCCGGACAGGGGGCCTAGCCGGCGAGCAGTACTTC. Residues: CASSRTGGLAGEQYF.

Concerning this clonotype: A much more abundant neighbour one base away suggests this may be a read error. CDR3 in amino acids: CSARGGGRGTGELFF. Here the CDR3 DNA reads TGCAGTGCTAGAGGTGGCGGGAGAGGTACCGGGGAGCTGTTTTTT. V gene TRBV20-1 combines with J gene TRBJ2-2, with 7 bases aligning to TRBD2. CDR1 DFQATT and CDR2 SNEGSKA come from the germline V gene (reference sequence). With 1 base clipped from V and 5 bases from J, the junction kept 7 bases outside the gene matches. This CDR3 has 15 amino acids.

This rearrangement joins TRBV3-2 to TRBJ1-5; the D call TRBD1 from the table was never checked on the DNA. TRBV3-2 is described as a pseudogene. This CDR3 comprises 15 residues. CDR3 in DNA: TGTGCCAGCAGCCAAATACAGGGGTGCAATCAGCCCCAGCATTTT. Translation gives CASSQIQGCNQPQHF.

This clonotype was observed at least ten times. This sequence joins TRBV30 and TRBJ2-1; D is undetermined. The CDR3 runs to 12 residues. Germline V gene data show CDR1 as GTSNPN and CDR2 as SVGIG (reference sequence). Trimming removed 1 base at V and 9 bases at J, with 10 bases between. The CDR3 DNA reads TGTGCCTGGAGTGCCGTGCGTGCTGAGCAGTTCTTC. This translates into CAWSAVRAEQFF.

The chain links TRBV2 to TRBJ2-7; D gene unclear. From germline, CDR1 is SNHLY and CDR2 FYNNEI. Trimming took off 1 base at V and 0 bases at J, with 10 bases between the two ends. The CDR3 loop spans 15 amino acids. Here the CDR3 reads CASSEGASTSYEQYF. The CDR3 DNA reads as TGTGCCAGCAGTGAAGGTGCCTCCACCTCCTACGAGCAGTACTTC.

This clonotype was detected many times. This chain's CDR3 is CSARDRWAEAFF. CDR3 bases: TGCAGTGCTAGAGACAGGTGGGCTGAAGCTTTCTTT. V gene TRBV20-1 combines with J gene TRBJ1-1, with D hard to call. CDR1 and CDR2 from the germline V gene are DFQATT and SNEGSKA (reference sequence). The CDR3 loop spans 12 amino acids. V was pared by 0 bases and J by 6 bases, with 8 bases between.